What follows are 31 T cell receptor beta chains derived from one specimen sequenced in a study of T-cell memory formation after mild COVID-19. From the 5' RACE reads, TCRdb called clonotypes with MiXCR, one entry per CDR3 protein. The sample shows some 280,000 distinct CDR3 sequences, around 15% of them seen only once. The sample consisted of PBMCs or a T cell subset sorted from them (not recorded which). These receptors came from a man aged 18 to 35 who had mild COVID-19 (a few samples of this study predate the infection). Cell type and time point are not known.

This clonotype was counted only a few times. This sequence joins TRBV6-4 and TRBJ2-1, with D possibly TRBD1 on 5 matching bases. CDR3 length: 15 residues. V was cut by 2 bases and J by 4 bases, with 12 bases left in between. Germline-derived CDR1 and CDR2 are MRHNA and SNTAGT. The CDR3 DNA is TGTGCCAGCAGTGACGGCAGGGCAGGGTACAATGAGCAGTTCTTC. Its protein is CASSDGRAGYNEQFF.

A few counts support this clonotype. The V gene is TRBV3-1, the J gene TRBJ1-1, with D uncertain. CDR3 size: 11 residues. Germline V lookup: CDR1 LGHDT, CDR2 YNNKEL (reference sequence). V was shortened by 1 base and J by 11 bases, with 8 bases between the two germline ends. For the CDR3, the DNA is TGTGCCAGCAGCCAAGGGGCTCAGGCTTTCTTT. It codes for CASSQGAQAFF.

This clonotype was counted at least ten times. In nucleotides, the CDR3 is TGTGCCAGCGGTCCTAACGGTGGAAACACCATATATTTT. It translates to CASGPNGGNTIYF. The chain combines TRBV12-3 or TRBV12-4 with TRBJ1-3; D is unclear. Trimming took off 8 bases at V and 3 bases at J, with 11 bases between the two ends. CDR3 length: 13 residues.

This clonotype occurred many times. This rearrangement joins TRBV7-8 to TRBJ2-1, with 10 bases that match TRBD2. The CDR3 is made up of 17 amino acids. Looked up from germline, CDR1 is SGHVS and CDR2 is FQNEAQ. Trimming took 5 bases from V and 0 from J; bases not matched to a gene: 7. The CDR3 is CASSPSGGTTSYNEQFF. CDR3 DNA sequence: TGTGCCAGCAGCCCTAGCGGGGGCACTACCTCCTACAATGAGCAGTTCTTC.

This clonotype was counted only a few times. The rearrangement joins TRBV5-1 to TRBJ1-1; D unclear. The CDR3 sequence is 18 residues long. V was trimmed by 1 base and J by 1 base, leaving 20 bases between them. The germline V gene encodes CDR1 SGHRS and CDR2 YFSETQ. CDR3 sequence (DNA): TGCGCCAGCAGCTTGATTTCGTCAGGCATCGGCGCGAACACTGAAGCTTTCTTT. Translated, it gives CASSLISSGIGANTEAFF.

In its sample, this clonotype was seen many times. CDR3 sequence (DNA): TGTGCCAGCAGTTTTAGAGGCTCTAGGGACGAGCAGTACTTC. Translated: CASSFRGSRDEQYF. This chain uses TRBV12-3 or TRBV12-4 with TRBJ2-7; D not resolved. The V end was cut by 3 bases, the J end by 5 bases, with 14 bases between. There are 14 residues in the CDR3.

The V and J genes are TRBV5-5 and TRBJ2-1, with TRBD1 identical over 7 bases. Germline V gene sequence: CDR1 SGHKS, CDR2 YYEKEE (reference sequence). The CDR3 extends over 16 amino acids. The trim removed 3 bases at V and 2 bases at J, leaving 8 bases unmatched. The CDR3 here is CASSYRGQTTYNEQFF. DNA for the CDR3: TGTGCCAGCAGCTACCGGGGACAGACGACCTACAATGAGCAGTTCTTC.

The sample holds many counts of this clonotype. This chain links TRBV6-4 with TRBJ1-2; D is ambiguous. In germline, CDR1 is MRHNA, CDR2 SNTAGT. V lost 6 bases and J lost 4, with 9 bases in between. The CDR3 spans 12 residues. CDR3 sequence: CASRHLTYGYTF. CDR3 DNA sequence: TGTGCCAGCAGACACCTGACCTATGGCTACACCTTC.

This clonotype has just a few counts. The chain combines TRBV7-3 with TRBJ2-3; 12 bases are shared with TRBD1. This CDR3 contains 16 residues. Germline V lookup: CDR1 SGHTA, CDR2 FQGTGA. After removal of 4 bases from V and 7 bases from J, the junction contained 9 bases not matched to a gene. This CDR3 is CASSSPGTGGGHTQYF. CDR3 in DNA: TGTGCCAGCAGCTCGCCCGGGACAGGGGGCGGGCATACGCAGTATTTT.

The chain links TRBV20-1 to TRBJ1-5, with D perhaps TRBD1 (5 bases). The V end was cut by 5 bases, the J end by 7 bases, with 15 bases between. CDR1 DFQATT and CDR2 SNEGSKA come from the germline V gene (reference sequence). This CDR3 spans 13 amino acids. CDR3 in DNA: TGCAGTGCTGGGGCGGGGGGAGCCCAGCCCCAGCATTTT. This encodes CSAGAGGAQPQHF.

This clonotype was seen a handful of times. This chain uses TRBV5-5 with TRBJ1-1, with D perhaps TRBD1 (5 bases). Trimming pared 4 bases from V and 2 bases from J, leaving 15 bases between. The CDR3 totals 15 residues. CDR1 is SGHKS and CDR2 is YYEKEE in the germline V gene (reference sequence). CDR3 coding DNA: TGTGCCAGCAGCCGGCTCAATGGGGGTAACACTGAAGCTTTCTTT. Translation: CASSRLNGGNTEAFF.

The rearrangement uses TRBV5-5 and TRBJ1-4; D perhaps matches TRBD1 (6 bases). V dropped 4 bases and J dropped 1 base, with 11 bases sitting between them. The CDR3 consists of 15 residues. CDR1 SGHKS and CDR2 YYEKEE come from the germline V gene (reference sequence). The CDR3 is CASSRTTGTNEKLFF. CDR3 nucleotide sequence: TGTGCCAGCAGCCGTACGACAGGAACTAATGAAAAACTGTTTTTT.

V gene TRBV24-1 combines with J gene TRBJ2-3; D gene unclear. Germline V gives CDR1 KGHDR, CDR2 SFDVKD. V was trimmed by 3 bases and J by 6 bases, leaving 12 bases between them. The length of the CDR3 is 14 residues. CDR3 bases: TGTGCCACCAGTGATCTAAGCCAAGGGGATACGCAGTATTTT. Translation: CATSDLSQGDTQYF.

CDR3 sequence (DNA): TGCGCCAGCAGTGATCGTTCCCCAAATCAGCCCCAGCATTTT. Translated: CASSDRSPNQPQHF. The V call is TRBV10-2, the J call TRBJ1-5; D gene unclear. CDR1 is WSHSY, CDR2 SAAADI, per germline. This CDR3 has 14 residues. Trimming shortened V by 3 bases and J by 4 bases, and 10 bases separated the two germline ends.

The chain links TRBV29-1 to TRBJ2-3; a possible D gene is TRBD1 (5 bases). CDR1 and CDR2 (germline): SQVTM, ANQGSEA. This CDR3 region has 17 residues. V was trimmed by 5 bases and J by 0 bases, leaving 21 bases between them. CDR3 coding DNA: TGCAGCGTTAATGGCAGGGTAGGCCCCCAAAGCACAGATACGCAGTATTTT. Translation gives CSVNGRVGPQSTDTQYF.

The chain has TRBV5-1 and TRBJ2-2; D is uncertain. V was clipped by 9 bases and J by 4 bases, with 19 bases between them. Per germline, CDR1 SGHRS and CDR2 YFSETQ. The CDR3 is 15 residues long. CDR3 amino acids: CATQGDYSGTGELFF. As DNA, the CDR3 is TGCGCCACCCAAGGAGATTACAGTGGCACCGGGGAGCTGTTTTTT. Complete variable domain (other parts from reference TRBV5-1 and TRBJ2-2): KAGVTQTPRYLIKTRGQQVTLSCSPISGHRSVSWYQQTPGQGLQFLFEYFSETQRNKGNFPGRFSGRQFSNSRSEMNVSTLELGDSALYLCATQGDYSGTGELFFGEGSRLTVL.

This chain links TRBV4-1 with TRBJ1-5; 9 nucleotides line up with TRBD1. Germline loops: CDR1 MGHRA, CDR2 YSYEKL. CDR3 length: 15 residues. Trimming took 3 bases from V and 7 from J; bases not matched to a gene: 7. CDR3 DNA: TGCGCCAGCAGCCAGACCGGGACAGGGTACCAGCCCCAGCATTTT. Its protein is CASSQTGTGYQPQHF.

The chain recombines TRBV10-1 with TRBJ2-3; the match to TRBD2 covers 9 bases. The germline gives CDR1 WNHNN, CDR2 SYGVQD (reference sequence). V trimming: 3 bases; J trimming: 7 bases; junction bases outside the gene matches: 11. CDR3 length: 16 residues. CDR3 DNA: TGCGCCAGCAGTGATGTCCAGCGGGGGGTTGTGAATACGCAGTATTTT. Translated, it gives CASSDVQRGVVNTQYF.

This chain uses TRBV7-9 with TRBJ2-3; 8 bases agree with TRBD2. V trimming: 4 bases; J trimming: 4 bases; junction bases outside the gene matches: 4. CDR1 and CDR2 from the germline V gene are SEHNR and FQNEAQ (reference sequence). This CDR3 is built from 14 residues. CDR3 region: CASSSGLEADTQYF. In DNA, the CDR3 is TGTGCCAGCAGCTCGGGACTAGAAGCAGATACGCAGTATTTT.

The CDR3 nucleotides read TGTGCCAGCAGCCCCCGGGACACAATGACCCAGTACTTC. Its protein is CASSPRDTMTQYF. This rearrangement joins TRBV6-2 or TRBV6-3 to TRBJ2-5, with D possibly matching TRBD1 (6 bases). Between the trimmed V and J ends, which lost 6 bases and 7 bases, there was a span of 15 bases. CDR3 length: 13 amino acids. Per the germline V gene, CDR1 is MNHEY and CDR2 is SVGEGT.

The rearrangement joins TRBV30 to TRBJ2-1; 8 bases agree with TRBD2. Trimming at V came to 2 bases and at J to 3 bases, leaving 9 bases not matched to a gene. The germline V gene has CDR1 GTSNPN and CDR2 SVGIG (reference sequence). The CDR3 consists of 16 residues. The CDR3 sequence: CAWSPLGRGDYNEQFF. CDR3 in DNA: TGTGCCTGGAGTCCTTTAGGGCGGGGGGACTACAATGAGCAGTTCTTC.

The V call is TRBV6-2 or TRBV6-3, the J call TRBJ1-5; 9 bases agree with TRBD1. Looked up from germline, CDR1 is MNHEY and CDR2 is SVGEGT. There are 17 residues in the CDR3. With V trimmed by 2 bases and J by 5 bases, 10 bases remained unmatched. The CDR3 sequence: CASSYRRRQGDHQPQHF. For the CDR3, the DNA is TGTGCCAGCAGTTACCGGCGTCGACAGGGGGATCATCAGCCCCAGCATTTT.

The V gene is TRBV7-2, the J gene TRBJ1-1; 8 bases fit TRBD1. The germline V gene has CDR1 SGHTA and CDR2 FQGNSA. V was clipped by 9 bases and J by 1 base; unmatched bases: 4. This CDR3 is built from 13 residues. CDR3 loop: CASDQGANTEAFF. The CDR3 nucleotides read TGTGCCAGTGATCAGGGGGCGAACACTGAAGCTTTCTTT.

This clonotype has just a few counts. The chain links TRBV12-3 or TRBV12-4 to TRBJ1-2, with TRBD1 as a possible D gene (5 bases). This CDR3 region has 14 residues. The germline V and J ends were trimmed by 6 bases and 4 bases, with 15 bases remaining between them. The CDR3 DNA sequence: TGTGCCAGCAGCCGAACGGACGGGGGCTATGGCTACACCTTC. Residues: CASSRTDGGYGYTF.

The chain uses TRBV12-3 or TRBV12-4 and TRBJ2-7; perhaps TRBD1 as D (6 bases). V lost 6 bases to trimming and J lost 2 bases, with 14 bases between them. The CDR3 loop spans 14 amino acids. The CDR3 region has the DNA TGTGCCAGCAGATCAGGGGAGTTGACCTACGAGCAGTACTTC. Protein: CASRSGELTYEQYF.

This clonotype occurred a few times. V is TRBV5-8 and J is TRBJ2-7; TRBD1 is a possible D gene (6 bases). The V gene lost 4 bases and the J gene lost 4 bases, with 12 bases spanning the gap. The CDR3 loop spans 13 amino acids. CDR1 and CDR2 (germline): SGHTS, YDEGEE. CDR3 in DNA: TGTGCCAGCAGCCGAGACGACAGGTACGAGCAGTACGTC. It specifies CASSRDDRYEQYV.

CDR3 coding DNA: TGTGCCAGCTCACCACCGGGGAGGACGTCTGATACGCAGTATTTT. It codes for CASSPPGRTSDTQYF. The chain joins TRBV18 to TRBJ2-3; TRBD2 might be the D (6 bases). V was cut by 0 bases and J by 6 bases, with 13 bases left in between. The CDR3 is made up of 15 amino acids. Germline lookup yields CDR1 KGHSH and CDR2 LQKENI.

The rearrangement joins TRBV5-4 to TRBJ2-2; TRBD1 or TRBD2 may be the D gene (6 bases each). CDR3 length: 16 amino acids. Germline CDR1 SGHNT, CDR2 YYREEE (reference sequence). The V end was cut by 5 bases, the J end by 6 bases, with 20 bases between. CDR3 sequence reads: CASRPEGGAESGELFF. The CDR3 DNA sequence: TGTGCCAGCAGGCCTGAGGGGGGCGCCGAATCCGGGGAGCTGTTTTTT.

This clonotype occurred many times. The CDR3 loop is CASSLGPLSSYNEQFF. CDR3 coding DNA: TGCGCCAGCAGCTTGGGACCGTTAAGCTCCTACAATGAGCAGTTCTTC. The chain couples TRBV5-1 to TRBJ2-1; D remains ambiguous. V was cut by 0 bases and J by 0 bases, with 10 bases left in between. Germline assignment: CDR1 SGHRS and CDR2 YFSETQ. The length of the CDR3 is 16 residues.

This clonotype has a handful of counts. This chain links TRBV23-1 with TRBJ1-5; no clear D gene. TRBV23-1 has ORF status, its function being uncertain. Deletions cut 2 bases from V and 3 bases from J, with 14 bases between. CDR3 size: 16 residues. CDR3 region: CASSQLDRAYNQPQHF. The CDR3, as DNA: TGCGCCAGCAGTCAACTGGACCGGGCCTACAATCAGCCCCAGCATTTT.

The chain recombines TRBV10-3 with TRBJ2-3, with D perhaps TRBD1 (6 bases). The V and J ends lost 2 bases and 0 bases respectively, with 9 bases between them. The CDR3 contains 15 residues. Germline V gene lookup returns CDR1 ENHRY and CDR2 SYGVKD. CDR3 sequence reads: CAISEPGASTDTQYF. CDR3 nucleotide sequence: TGTGCCATCAGTGAGCCAGGGGCTAGCACAGATACGCAGTATTTT.